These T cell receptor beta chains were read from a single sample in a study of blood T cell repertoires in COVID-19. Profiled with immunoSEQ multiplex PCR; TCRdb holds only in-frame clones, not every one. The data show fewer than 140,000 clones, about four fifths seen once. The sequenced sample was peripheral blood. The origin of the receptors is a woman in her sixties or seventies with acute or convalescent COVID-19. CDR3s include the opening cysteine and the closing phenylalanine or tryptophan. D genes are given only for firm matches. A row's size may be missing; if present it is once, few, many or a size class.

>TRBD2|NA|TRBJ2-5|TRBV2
TGTGCCTCCAGGCGACTAGCGGTTCAAGAGACCCAGTACTTC
CASRRLAVQETQYF
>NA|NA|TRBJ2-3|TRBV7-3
TGTGCCAGCAGCTTAGTTCGGACAGATACGCAGTATTTT
CASSLVRTDTQYF
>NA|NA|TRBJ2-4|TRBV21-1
TGTGCCAGCAGCAAGGGCCGGGGTGGGGCCAAAAACATTCAGTACTTC
CASSKGRGGAKNIQYF
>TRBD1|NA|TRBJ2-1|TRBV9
TGTGCCAGCAGCGTTGGACAGGGGGCTGTAAACAATGAGCAGTTCTTC
CASSVGQGAVNNEQFF
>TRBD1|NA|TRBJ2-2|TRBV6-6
TGTGCCAGCAGCGCCTTCCGGGACAGGGAAACCGGGGAGCTGTTTTTT
CASSAFRDRETGELFF
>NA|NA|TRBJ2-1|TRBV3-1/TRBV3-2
TGTGCCAGCAGTCTATATGGGCCGAGGGCGGCCTACAATGAGCAGTTCTTC
CASSLYGPRAAYNEQFF
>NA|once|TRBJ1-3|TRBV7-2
TGTGCCAGCAGCTTAATACCGGGATCACAAGGAAACACCATATATTTT
CASSLIPGSQGNTIYF
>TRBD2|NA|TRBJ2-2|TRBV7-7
TGTGCTAGCAGCAGCTTAGGACTAGCGGGAGACGTTGCCGGGGAGCTGTTTTTT
CASSSLGLAGDVAGELFF
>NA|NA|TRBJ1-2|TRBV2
TGTGCCAGCAGTGCTACAGGGTGGGGGTGCACCTTC
CASSATGWGCTF
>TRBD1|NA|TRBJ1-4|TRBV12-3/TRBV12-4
TGTGCCAGCGGACAGGGGAATTGGGGGAAACTGTTTTTT
CASGQGNWGKLFF
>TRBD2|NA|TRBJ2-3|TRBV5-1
TGCGCCAGCAGTCAACTCACTAGCGGGGGGACAGATACGCAGTATTTT
CASSQLTSGGTDTQYF
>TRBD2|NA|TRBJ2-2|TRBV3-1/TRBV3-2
TGTGCCAGCAGCCTTAGCGGGAGTACCGGGGAGCTGTTTTTT
CASSLSGSTGELFF
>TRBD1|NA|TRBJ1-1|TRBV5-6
TGTGCCAGCAGCCGGGCAGGGGGCTCTGGGAACACTGAAGCTTTCTTT
CASSRAGGSGNTEAFF
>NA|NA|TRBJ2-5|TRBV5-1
TGCGCCAGCAGCTCTGGAGCCTACTTCCAAGAGACCCAGTACTTC
CASSSGAYFQETQYF
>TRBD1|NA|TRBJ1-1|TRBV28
TGTGCCAGCAGTGTCTCCGGGACAGGGGGCGAAGCTTTCTTT
CASSVSGTGGEAFF
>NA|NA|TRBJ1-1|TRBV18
TGTGCCAGCTCACCCGGCTTAGCCACTGAAGCTTTCTTT
CASSPGLATEAFF
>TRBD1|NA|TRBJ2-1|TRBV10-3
TGTGCCATCAGTGGGGACAGGGGTTCTAATGAGCAGTTCTTC
CAISGDRGSNEQFF
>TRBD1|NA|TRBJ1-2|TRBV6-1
TGTGCCAGCAGTGAAGTTTGGCAGGGGGCGCAAATTTTCCCCGGCTACACCTTC
CASSEVWQGAQIFPGYTF
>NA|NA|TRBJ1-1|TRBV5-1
TGCGCCAGCAGCTTAGAGGTCGGCACTGAAGCTTTCTTT
CASSLEVGTEAFF
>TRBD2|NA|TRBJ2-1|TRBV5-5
TGTGCCAGCAGCTTCCCTAGCGGGGGAACCTACAATGAGCAGTTCTTC
CASSFPSGGTYNEQFF
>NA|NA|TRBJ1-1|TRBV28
TGTGCCAGCTGGTCCGAGCAGGGAGGTTACACTGAAGCTTTCTTT
CASWSEQGGYTEAFF
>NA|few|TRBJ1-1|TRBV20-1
TGCAGTGCCGACGGGAGGGCTTGGGCTTTCTTT
CSADGRAWAFF
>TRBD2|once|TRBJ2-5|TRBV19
TGTGCCAGTAGTATGGGGAGCGGGGCACAAGAGACCCAGTACTTC
CASSMGSGAQETQYF
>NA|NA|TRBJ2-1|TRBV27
TGTGCCAGCAGTTCGCGGCGAGACTTACGCTCCTACAATGAGCAGTTCTTC
CASSSRRDLRSYNEQFF
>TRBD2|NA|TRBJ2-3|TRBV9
TGTGCCAGCAGCCCTCGACTAGCGGGGGGGCAAGATACGCAGTATTTT
CASSPRLAGGQDTQYF
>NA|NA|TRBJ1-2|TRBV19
TGTGCCAGTAATGGCGGAGCTAACTATGGCTACACCTTC
CASNGGANYGYTF
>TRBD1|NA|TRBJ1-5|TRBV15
TGTGCCACCAGCAGGGACAGGGGGACGGGCAATCAGCCCCAGCATTTT
CATSRDRGTGNQPQHF
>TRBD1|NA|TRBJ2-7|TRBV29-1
TGCAGCGTCAGTACAGGGGTTGGGGAGCAGTACTTC
CSVSTGVGEQYF
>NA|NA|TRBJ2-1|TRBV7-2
TGTGCCAGCAGCAACCGGGGACTGGGGATTAATGAGCAGTTCTTC
CASSNRGLGINEQFF
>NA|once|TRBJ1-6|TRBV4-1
TGCGCCAGCAGCCAAGATTGGAGGGGTAATTCACCCCTCCACTTT
CASSQDWRGNSPLHF
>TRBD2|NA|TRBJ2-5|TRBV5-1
TGCGCCAGCAGCGCGGGGGGCTTGTACCAAGAGACCCAGTACTTC
CASSAGGLYQETQYF
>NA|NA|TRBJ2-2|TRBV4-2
TGTGCCAGCAGCCAAGACTTTCTAGCCGGGGAGCTGTTTTTT
CASSQDFLAGELFF
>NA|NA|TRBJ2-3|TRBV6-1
TGTGCCAGCAGTGAATTTGCAGGGTCAAGCACAGATACGCAGTATTTT
CASSEFAGSSTDTQYF
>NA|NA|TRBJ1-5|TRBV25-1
TGTGCCAGCAGCAACAGGGACGGTCAGCCCCAGCATTTT
CASSNRDGQPQHF
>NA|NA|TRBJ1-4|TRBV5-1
TGCGCCAGCAGCCCTAATCCAGGGGCTAATGAAAAACTGTTTTTT
CASSPNPGANEKLFF
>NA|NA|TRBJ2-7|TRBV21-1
TGTGCCAGCAGCAAAGCACAGGACTACGAGCAGTACTTC
CASSKAQDYEQYF
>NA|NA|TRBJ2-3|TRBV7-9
TGTGCCAGCAGCTTAGGGGGCCGGAGCACAGATACGCAGTATTTT
CASSLGGRSTDTQYF
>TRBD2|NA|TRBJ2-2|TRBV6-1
TGTGCCAGCAGTGTGGGACTAGCGGGAGTCTTAGCGGGTACCGGGGAGCTGTTTTTT
CASSVGLAGVLAGTGELFF
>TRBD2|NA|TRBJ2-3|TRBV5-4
TGTGCCAGCAGATCGGCTAGCGGTAGCACAGATACGCAGTATTTT
CASRSASGSTDTQYF
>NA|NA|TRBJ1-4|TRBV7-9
TGTGCCAGCACTAGAGCGACTAATGAAAAACTGTTTTTT
CASTRATNEKLFF
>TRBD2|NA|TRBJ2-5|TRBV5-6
TGTGCCAGCAGTCCTAGCGGGGGGCTGCAAGAGACCCAGTACTTC
CASSPSGGLQETQYF
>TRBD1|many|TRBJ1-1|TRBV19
TGTGCCAGTAGACCTACAGGGGGCGCAGGTACTGAAGCTTTCTTT
CASRPTGGAGTEAFF
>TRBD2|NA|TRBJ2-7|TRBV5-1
TGCGCCAGCAGCTTGCTACTAGCGGGAAAAGCCTACGAGCAGTACTTC
CASSLLLAGKAYEQYF
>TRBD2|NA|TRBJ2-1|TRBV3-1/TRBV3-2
TGTGCCAGCAGCCAAGCAAGGGACTATCATCTTAACAATGAGCAGTTCTTC
CASSQARDYHLNNEQFF
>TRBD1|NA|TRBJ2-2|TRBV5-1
TGCGCCAGCAGCACAGGGACAGCATCGAACACCGGGGAGCTGTTTTTT
CASSTGTASNTGELFF
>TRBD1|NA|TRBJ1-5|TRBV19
TGTGCCAGTAGTACCGGACAGGGGGGCCAGCCCCAGCATTTT
CASSTGQGGQPQHF
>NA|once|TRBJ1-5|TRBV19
TGTGCCAGTATGGCAGGTTCGGCAGGCCCCCAGCATTTT
CASMAGSAGPQHF
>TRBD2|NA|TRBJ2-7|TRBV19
TGTGCCAGTAGTCAGATGGCGGGGGGAATCTACGAGCAGTACTTC
CASSQMAGGIYEQYF
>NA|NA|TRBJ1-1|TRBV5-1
TGCGCCAGCAGCTTGTTTTTCAACACGAACACTGAAGCTTTCTTT
CASSLFFNTNTEAFF